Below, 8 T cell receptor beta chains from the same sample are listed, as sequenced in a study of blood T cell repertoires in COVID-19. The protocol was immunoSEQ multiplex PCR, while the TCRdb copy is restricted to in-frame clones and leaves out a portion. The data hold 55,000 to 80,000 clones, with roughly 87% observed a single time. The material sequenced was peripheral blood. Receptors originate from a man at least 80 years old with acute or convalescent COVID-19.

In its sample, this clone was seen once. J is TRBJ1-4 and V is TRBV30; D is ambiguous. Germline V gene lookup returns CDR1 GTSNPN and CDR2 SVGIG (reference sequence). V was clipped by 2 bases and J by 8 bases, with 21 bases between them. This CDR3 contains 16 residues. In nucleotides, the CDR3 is TGTGCCTGGAGTCAAGAGGAAAGTGGCAAGAGAGAAAAACTGTTTTTT. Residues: CAWSQEESGKREKLFF. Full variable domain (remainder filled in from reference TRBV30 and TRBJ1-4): SQTIHQWPATLVQPVGSPLSLECTVEGTSNPNLYWYRQAAGRGLQLLFYSVGIGQISSEVPQNLSASRPQDRQFILSSKKLLLSDSGFYLCAWSQEESGKREKLFFGSGTQLSVL.

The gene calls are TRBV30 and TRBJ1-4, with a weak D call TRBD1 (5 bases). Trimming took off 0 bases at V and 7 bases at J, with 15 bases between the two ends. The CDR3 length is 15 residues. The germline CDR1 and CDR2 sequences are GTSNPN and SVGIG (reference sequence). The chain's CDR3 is CAWSVHGAGGEKLFF. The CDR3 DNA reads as TGTGCCTGGAGTGTACACGGGGCGGGAGGTGAAAAACTGTTTTTT.

CDR3 loop: CASSLLMNTEAFF. DNA of the CDR3: TGTGCCAGTAGTTTACTCATGAACACTGAAGCTTTCTTT. This rearrangement joins TRBV19 to TRBJ1-1; no firm D call. There are 13 residues in the CDR3. V gave up 5 bases and J gave up 0 bases, with 7 bases separating them. CDR1 is LNHDA and CDR2 is SQIVND in the germline V gene (reference sequence).

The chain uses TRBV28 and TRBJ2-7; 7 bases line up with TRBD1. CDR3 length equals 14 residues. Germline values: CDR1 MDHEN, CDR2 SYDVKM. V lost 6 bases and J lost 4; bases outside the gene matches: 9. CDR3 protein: CASSQPDRVYEQYF. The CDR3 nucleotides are TGTGCCAGCAGCCAGCCTGACAGGGTATACGAGCAGTACTTC.

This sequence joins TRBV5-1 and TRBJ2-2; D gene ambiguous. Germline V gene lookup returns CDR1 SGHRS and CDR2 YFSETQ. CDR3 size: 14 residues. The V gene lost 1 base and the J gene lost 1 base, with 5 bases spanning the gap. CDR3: CASSLYWNTGELFF. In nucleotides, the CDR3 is TGCGCCAGCAGCTTGTACTGGAACACCGGGGAGCTGTTTTTT.

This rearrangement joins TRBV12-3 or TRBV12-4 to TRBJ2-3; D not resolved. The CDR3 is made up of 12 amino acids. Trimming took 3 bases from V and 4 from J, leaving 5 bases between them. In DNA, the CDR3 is TGTGCCAGCAGTTTCTCGTCAGATACGCAGTATTTT. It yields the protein CASSFSSDTQYF.

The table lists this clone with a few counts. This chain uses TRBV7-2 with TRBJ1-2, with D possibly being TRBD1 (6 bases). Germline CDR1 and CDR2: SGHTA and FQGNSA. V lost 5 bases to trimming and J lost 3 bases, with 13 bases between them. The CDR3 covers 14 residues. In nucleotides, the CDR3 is TGTGCCAGCAGCACGTACAGGGCGGACTATGGCTACACCTTC. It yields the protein CASSTYRADYGYTF.

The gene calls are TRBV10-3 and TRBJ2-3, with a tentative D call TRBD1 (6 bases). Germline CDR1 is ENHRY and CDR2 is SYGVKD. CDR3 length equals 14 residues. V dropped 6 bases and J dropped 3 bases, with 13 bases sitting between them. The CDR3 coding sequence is TGTGCCATCAGCGGTGAGCAGGGGACAGATACGCAGTATTTT. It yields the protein CAISGEQGTDTQYF.